The 22 T cell receptor beta chains given below trace back to one sample, sequenced in a study of resident and recirculating memory T cells in vitiligo. The repertoire was sequenced with immunoSEQ multiplex PCR; TCRdb's copy has only in-frame clones and lacks some. The sample has roughly 80,000 clones; roughly nine tenths are singletons. Sequencing was performed on blood. The receptor set was obtained from a male donor with vitiligo.

V gene TRBV5-1 combines with J gene TRBJ2-3; 14 bases match TRBD2. J was trimmed by 5 bases and V by 0 bases; bases with no gene match: 2. The CDR3 contains 16 residues. The germline V gene has CDR1 SGHRS and CDR2 YFSETQ. Here the CDR3 DNA reads TGCGCCAGCAGCTTGGATGGGACTAGCGGGGGAGATACGCAGTATTTT. Protein sequence: CASSLDGTSGGDTQYF. The entire variable domain, with the rest obtained from reference TRBV5-1 and TRBJ2-3, is as follows: KAGVTQTPRYLIKTRGQQVTLSCSPISGHRSVSWYQQTPGQGLQFLFEYFSETQRNKGNFPGRFSGRQFSNSRSEMNVSTLELGDSALYLCASSLDGTSGGDTQYFGPGTRLTVL.

The rearrangement joins TRBV7-9 to TRBJ1-2; 8 bases agree with TRBD1. From germline, CDR1 is SEHNR and CDR2 FQNEAQ (reference sequence). V dropped 0 bases and J dropped 8; count of bases not matched to a gene: 5. The CDR3 runs 14 residues. The CDR3: CASSLATGAGGYTF. The CDR3 DNA is TGTGCCAGCAGCTTAGCGACAGGGGCCGGAGGCTACACCTTC.

This clone was detected once. The chain employs TRBV27 and TRBJ1-1, with 7 bases that match TRBD1. Germline V gives CDR1 MNHEY, CDR2 SMNVEV (reference sequence). V shed 5 bases, J shed 0 bases, and the junction held 12 bases outside the gene matches. The CDR3 runs 17 residues. The CDR3 DNA is TGTGCCAGCAGTCCGAGGGTCGGGACAGCCATGAACACTGAAGCTTTCTTT. Translation gives CASSPRVGTAMNTEAFF.

The genes are TRBV27 and TRBJ1-5; 9 positions agree with TRBD1. The length of the CDR3 is 19 residues. Germline V gives CDR1 MNHEY, CDR2 SMNVEV (reference sequence). V shed 5 bases, J shed 0 bases, and the junction held 14 bases outside the gene matches. CDR3 in amino acids: CASSRWDRAGKNSNQPQHF. The CDR3 DNA reads as TGTGCCAGCAGTCGGTGGGACAGGGCTGGGAAAAATAGCAATCAGCCCCAGCATTTT.

This chain uses TRBV4-1 with TRBJ2-1; TRBD2 agrees at 8 bases. V dropped 8 bases and J dropped 9; count of bases not matched to a gene: 21. The CDR3 has 17 amino acids. The germline V gene has CDR1 MGHRA and CDR2 YSYEKL. The CDR3: CASRMRLAGRNPSEQFF. The DNA for the CDR3 is TGCGCCAGCCGGATGAGGCTAGCGGGCCGAAACCCCAGTGAGCAGTTCTTC.

This chain links TRBV5-6 with TRBJ2-3, with a weak D call TRBD1 (6 bases). This CDR3 region has 15 residues. V lost 2 bases and J lost 0, with 10 bases in between. Germline V gene sequence: CDR1 SGHDT, CDR2 YYEEEE. CDR3 residues: CASSLRQASTDTQYF. CDR3 sequence (DNA): TGTGCCAGCAGCTTAAGACAGGCTAGCACAGATACGCAGTATTTT.

A remark on this clone: Given the absence of the conserved phenylalanine or tryptophan at the CDR3 end, a read error is likely. It is unclear where the CDR3 begins or ends on the DNA, so no DNA is shown, and the CDR3 is as TCRdb lists it. V and J are TRBV6-1 and TRBJ2-7; the table's D gene call, TRBD2, was not cross checked with the DNA. From germline, CDR1 is MNHNS and CDR2 SASEGT. The CDR3 is 15 residues long, ends included. Here the CDR3 reads CASSDPLGTSGRRAL.

In its sample, this clone was seen once. The V gene is TRBV28, the J gene TRBJ2-3; 11 bases align to TRBD2. The germline gives CDR1 MDHEN, CDR2 SYDVKM. After removal of 11 bases from V and 4 bases from J, the junction contained 11 bases not matched to a gene. The CDR3 totals 15 residues. CDR3 region: CAAGSGRAGADTQYF. CDR3 nucleotides: TGTGCCGCGGGTAGCGGGAGGGCAGGTGCAGATACGCAGTATTTT.

The V call is TRBV11-2, the J call TRBJ2-7; 7 bases align to TRBD1. CDR1 is SGHAT and CDR2 is FQNNGV in the germline V gene. The CDR3 is 15 amino acids. V was clipped by 5 bases and J by 3 bases; unmatched bases: 10. The CDR3 loop is CASSLGQVNIYEQYF. The CDR3 DNA is TGTGCCAGCAGCCTCGGACAGGTAAACATCTACGAGCAGTACTTC.

The count of this clone is one. Here the CDR3 DNA reads TGTGCCAGCAGCCCGGACAGGTCCTACGAGCAGTACTTC. This sequence encodes CASSPDRSYEQYF. The chain couples TRBV7-3 to TRBJ2-7; 7 bases agree with TRBD1. The CDR3 is 13 amino acids. Trimming took 5 bases from V and 1 from J; bases not matched to a gene: 2. Germline CDR1 reads SGHTA; CDR2 reads FQGTGA.

This chain connects TRBV5-4 to TRBJ2-1; 8 nucleotides agree with TRBD1. With 4 bases clipped from V and 2 bases from J, the junction kept 8 bases outside the gene matches. The CDR3 has 16 residues. Germline V CDR1 and CDR2: SGHNT, YYREEE (reference sequence). The CDR3 is CASSHQNRGTYNEQFF. The CDR3 region has the DNA TGTGCCAGCAGCCACCAAAACAGGGGGACCTACAATGAGCAGTTCTTC.

This rearrangement joins TRBV6-5 to TRBJ2-5, with TRBD2 identical over 7 bases. The CDR3 spans 14 residues. V shed 0 bases, J shed 5 bases, and the junction held 3 bases outside the gene matches. CDR1 is MNHEY, CDR2 SVGAGI, per germline. The DNA for the CDR3 is TGTGCCAGCAGTTACTCGCGGGGGTGGGAGACCCAGTACTTC. Encoded protein: CASSYSRGWETQYF.

The J gene is TRBJ2-7, the V gene TRBV7-9; no definite D call. The V and J ends lost 5 bases and 0 bases respectively, with 8 bases between them. Germline V gene sequence: CDR1 SEHNR, CDR2 FQNEAQ (reference sequence). This CDR3 comprises 13 residues. The CDR3 nucleotides read TGTGCCAGCAGCCCCCCCAGCTCCTACGAGCAGTACTTC. Protein product: CASSPPSSYEQYF.

This chain connects TRBV7-2 to TRBJ2-1; weak D call: TRBD2 (6 bases). The CDR3 contains 17 residues. V lost 5 bases and J 4 bases, leaving 21 bases between the germline ends. Germline loops: CDR1 SGHTA, CDR2 FQGNSA. CDR3 in DNA: TGTGCCAGCAGCCCCGGCTCCGGGAGACGGGTGTACAATGAGCAGTTCTTC. It codes for CASSPGSGRRVYNEQFF.

The V and J genes are TRBV5-1 and TRBJ2-7; TRBD2 matches 13 bases. V lost 0 bases and J lost 2; bases outside the gene matches: 5. The CDR3 is 17 residues long. Per the germline V gene, CDR1 is SGHRS and CDR2 is YFSETQ. CDR3 sequence: CASSLGAGTSGTYEQYF. The CDR3 DNA sequence: TGCGCCAGCAGCTTGGGAGCGGGGACTAGCGGGACCTACGAGCAGTACTTC.

The chain carries TRBV7-7 and TRBJ1-5, with TRBD1 matching 9 bases. Looked up from germline, CDR1 is SSHAT and CDR2 is FNYEAQ (reference sequence). CDR3 length equals 17 residues. After removal of 5 bases from V and 1 base from J, the junction contained 9 bases not matched to a gene. The chain's CDR3 is CASSLRDRVMSNQPQHF. The CDR3 region has the DNA TGTGCCAGCAGCCTCCGGGACAGGGTTATGAGCAATCAGCCCCAGCATTTT. Drawing the rest from reference TRBV7-7 and TRBJ1-5, the complete variable domain is GAGVSQSPRYKVTKRGQDVTLRCDPISSHATLYWYQQALGQGPEFLTYFNYEAQPDKSGLPSDRFSAERPEGSISTLTIQRTEQRDSAMYRCASSLRDRVMSNQPQHFGDGTRLSIL.

The genes are TRBV19 and TRBJ2-7; TRBD2 matches 7 bases. The V segment lost 5 bases and the J segment 2 bases; nucleotides outside the gene matches: 9. Germline V gives CDR1 LNHDA, CDR2 SQIVND (reference sequence). The CDR3 runs to 15 residues. The CDR3 nucleotides are TGTGCCAGTAGTCCCCGGGTAGCGGGCACCTACGAGCAGTACTTC. Translation gives CASSPRVAGTYEQYF.

This chain links TRBV28 with TRBJ2-7; D might be TRBD2 (5 bases). Germline lookup yields CDR1 MDHEN and CDR2 SYDVKM. This CDR3 contains 15 residues. Trimming shortened V by 2 bases and J by 0 bases, and 11 bases separated the two germline ends. The CDR3 DNA reads TGTGCCAGCAGTTTAATAGCGATTAGCTCCTACGAGCAGTACTTC. Its translation is CASSLIAISSYEQYF.

The chain couples TRBV5-1 to TRBJ1-1; D may be TRBD1 (6 bases). Trimming pared 4 bases from V and 1 base from J, leaving 11 bases between. Germline CDR1 and CDR2: SGHRS and YFSETQ. The CDR3 covers 14 residues. The CDR3 sequence is CASSPGGQNTEAFF. The CDR3 nucleotides are TGCGCCAGCAGCCCGGGGGGGCAGAACACTGAAGCTTTCTTT. The variable domain in full, with the rest retrieved from reference TRBV5-1 and TRBJ1-1, is KAGVTQTPRYLIKTRGQQVTLSCSPISGHRSVSWYQQTPGQGLQFLFEYFSETQRNKGNFPGRFSGRQFSNSRSEMNVSTLELGDSALYLCASSPGGQNTEAFFGQGTRLTVV.

The CDR3 loop reads CASSPGSGGHTQYF. For the CDR3, the DNA is TGTGCCAGCAGCCCGGGGAGTGGAGGGCATACGCAGTATTTT. The chain carries TRBV11-2 and TRBJ2-3, with a tentative D call TRBD2 (6 bases). V lost 5 bases to trimming and J lost 7 bases, with 16 bases between them. The germline V gene encodes CDR1 SGHAT and CDR2 FQNNGV. This CDR3 spans 14 amino acids.

CDR3 loop: CASRQGANTQYF. The CDR3 region has the DNA TGTGCCAGCAGACAGGGGGCAAATACGCAGTATTTT. The V gene is TRBV28, the J gene TRBJ2-3, with 9 bases lining up with TRBD1. Germline lookup yields CDR1 MDHEN and CDR2 SYDVKM. The CDR3 sequence is 12 residues long. V was clipped by 6 bases and J by 7 bases; unmatched bases: 2.

This sequence joins TRBV21-1 and TRBJ2-4; the DNA was not compared with TRBD2, the D call given in the table. TRBV21-1 is annotated as a pseudogene. The CDR3 is 16 residues long. CDR3 nucleotides: TGTGCCAGCAGCAAAGCGAGGGCGGGGACCAAAAACATTCAGTACTTC. Translated, it gives CASSKARAGTKNIQYF.